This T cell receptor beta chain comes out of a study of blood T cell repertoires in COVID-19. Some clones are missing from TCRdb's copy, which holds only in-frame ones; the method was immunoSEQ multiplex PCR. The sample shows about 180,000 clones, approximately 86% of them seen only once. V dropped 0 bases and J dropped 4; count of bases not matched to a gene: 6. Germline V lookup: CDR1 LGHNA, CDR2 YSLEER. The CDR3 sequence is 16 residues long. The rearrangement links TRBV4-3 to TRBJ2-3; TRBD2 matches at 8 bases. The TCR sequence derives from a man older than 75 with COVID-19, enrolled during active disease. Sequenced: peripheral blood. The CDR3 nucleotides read TGCGCCAGCAGCCAAGAAAGCGGGGGCGGCCCAGATACGCAGTATTTT. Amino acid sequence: CASSQESGGGPDTQYF.